The 30 T cell receptor beta chains below all came from one sample that was sequenced in a study of blood T cells in healthy people across ages. Through a sample-barcoded 5' primer and a J-beta primer mix, a second PCR was run for roughly 7 to 11 cycles. TCRdb re-called the 5' RACE reads through MiXCR, storing one row per CDR3 protein. The table has roughly 1,500,000 distinct CDR3 sequences, about 31% seen once. The specimen was blood. The receptors were sampled from a woman in her 30s in good health.

This clonotype appeared many times. The rearrangement joins TRBV4-2 to TRBJ2-7; 7 bases fit TRBD2. J lost 3 bases, V lost 0 bases, and 5 bases had no gene match. This CDR3 contains 15 residues. CDR1 and CDR2 (germline): LGHNA, YNFKEQ. DNA of the CDR3: TGTGCCAGCAGCCAAGATGCGGGGGTAAACTACGAGCAGTACTTC. This translates into CASSQDAGVNYEQYF.

This chain links TRBV27 with TRBJ1-6, with a weak D call TRBD1 (6 bases). The CDR3 has 13 residues. The ends were cut back, 8 bases at V and 7 bases at J, with 12 bases in the middle. Germline loops: CDR1 MNHEY, CDR2 SMNVEV (reference sequence). The CDR3: CASGGGRNSPLHF. The CDR3 coding sequence is TGTGCCAGCGGGGGCGGGAGAAATTCACCCCTCCACTTT.

The rearrangement links TRBV28 to TRBJ1-6; the D gene is possibly TRBD1 (5 bases). Trimming removed 6 bases from V and 7 bases from J, with 16 bases in between. The CDR3 spans 15 residues. Looked up from germline, CDR1 is MDHEN and CDR2 is SYDVKM. This CDR3 is CASSRIGGGNSPLHF. DNA of the CDR3: TGTGCCAGCAGCCGTATTGGTGGGGGAAATTCACCCCTCCACTTT.

The rearrangement uses TRBV6-1 and TRBJ2-3, with D perhaps given as TRBD1 or TRBD2 (6 bases each). The germline V and J ends were trimmed by 7 bases and 4 bases, with 9 bases remaining between them. The CDR3 loop spans 12 amino acids. The germline gives CDR1 MNHNS, CDR2 SASEGT. The CDR3 protein is CASIGGSDTQYF. As DNA, the CDR3 is TGTGCCAGCATAGGGGGGTCAGATACGCAGTATTTT.

This clonotype was observed a handful of times. The chain recombines TRBV10-2 with TRBJ2-3; TRBD2 agrees at 12 bases. This CDR3 has 17 residues. CDR1 is WSHSY, CDR2 SAAADI, per germline. The junction had 11 bases not matched to a gene; V was cut back by 6 bases and J by 4 bases. CDR3 sequence: CASRPPSGGAASDTQYF. Here the CDR3 DNA reads TGCGCCAGCAGACCTCCTAGCGGGGGGGCCGCTTCAGATACGCAGTATTTT.

The V gene is TRBV5-1, the J gene TRBJ1-1, with 8 bases aligning to TRBD1. The length of the CDR3 is 15 residues. Trimming at V came to 3 bases and at J to 3 bases, leaving 7 bases not matched to a gene. Germline CDR1 SGHRS, CDR2 YFSETQ. The CDR3 sequence: CASSSVGQGYTEAFF. DNA of the CDR3: TGCGCCAGCAGCTCGGTTGGACAGGGATACACTGAAGCTTTCTTT.

The chain is built from TRBV9 and TRBJ2-1; possible D gene TRBD2, 6 bases. This CDR3 region has 16 residues. V was clipped by 3 bases and J by 1 base, with 14 bases between them. The germline CDR1 and CDR2 sequences are SGDLS and YYNGEE. CDR3 DNA sequence: TGTGCCAGCAGCGAGGGAGGTCGGGGGTCCTACAATGAGCAGTTCTTC. Residues: CASSEGGRGSYNEQFF.

This clonotype was seen a few times. This sequence joins TRBV20-1 and TRBJ2-3; D could derive from TRBD1 or TRBD2 (5 bases each). Trimming pared 3 bases from V and 4 bases from J, leaving 17 bases between. Germline V gene lookup returns CDR1 DFQATT and CDR2 SNEGSKA (reference sequence). CDR3 size: 15 residues. This CDR3 reads CSARRWGEGPDTQYF. Here the CDR3 DNA reads TGCAGTGCTAGGAGGTGGGGTGAGGGACCAGATACGCAGTATTTT.

This clonotype was counted between two and nine times. This rearrangement joins TRBV5-6 to TRBJ1-5, with D uncertain. Deletions cut 0 bases from V and 2 bases from J, with 6 bases between. This CDR3 is built from 14 residues. CDR1 is SGHDT and CDR2 is YYEEEE in the germline V gene. In DNA, the CDR3 is TGTGCCAGCAGCTTGGGCCTCCGCAATCAGCCCCAGCATTTT. This encodes CASSLGLRNQPQHF.

V gene TRBV5-1 combines with J gene TRBJ2-5, with D possibly being TRBD2 (6 bases). The V gene lost 3 bases and the J gene lost 6 bases, with 15 bases spanning the gap. The CDR3 runs to 14 residues. The germline V gene encodes CDR1 SGHRS and CDR2 YFSETQ. CDR3 DNA sequence: TGCGCCAGCAGCTCCGAGGGAGGAGGGAAGACCCAGTACTTC. Its protein product is CASSSEGGGKTQYF.

The V call is TRBV4-1, the J call TRBJ1-4; possible D gene TRBD1, 5 bases. Trimming left V 3 bases short and J 8 bases short, with 10 bases between. Per the germline V gene, CDR1 is MGHRA and CDR2 is YSYEKL. The CDR3 is 13 amino acids. This chain's CDR3 is CASSHLGEEKLFF. The CDR3 bases are TGCGCCAGCAGCCATTTAGGGGAGGAAAAACTGTTTTTT.

This clonotype was observed a handful of times. The rearrangement uses TRBV3-1 and TRBJ2-1; 12 bases line up with TRBD2. The ends lost 4 bases at V and 2 bases at J; junction bases unmatched: 12. Germline-derived CDR1 and CDR2 are LGHDT and YNNKEL (reference sequence). This CDR3 is 19 amino acids long. The CDR3 sequence is CASSRPSSGRAWPYNEQFF. The CDR3 DNA is TGTGCCAGCAGCCGACCCTCTAGCGGGAGGGCCTGGCCCTACAATGAGCAGTTCTTC.

The rearrangement joins TRBV6-5 to TRBJ1-2, with 8 positions matching TRBD1. V gave up 6 bases and J gave up 7 bases; unmatched junction bases: 7. Looked up from germline, CDR1 is MNHEY and CDR2 is SVGAGI. The CDR3 is 13 amino acids. CDR3 sequence reads: CASSPRTGPGYTF. Here the CDR3 DNA reads TGTGCCAGCAGCCCCCGGACAGGGCCTGGCTACACCTTC.

V and J are TRBV27 and TRBJ2-7; possibly TRBD1 for D (6 bases). Germline V CDR1 and CDR2: MNHEY, SMNVEV (reference sequence). Trimming removed 2 bases at V and 1 base at J, with 15 bases between. The CDR3 runs 16 residues. The CDR3 spells CASSLTVAGVSYEQYF. The CDR3 DNA sequence: TGTGCCAGCAGTTTAACGGTGGCAGGGGTGTCCTACGAGCAGTACTTC.

This chain uses TRBV28 with TRBJ2-1, with D maybe TRBD1 (6 bases). Deletions cut 6 bases from V and 3 bases from J, with 15 bases between. Germline V gene sequence: CDR1 MDHEN, CDR2 SYDVKM. The CDR3 spans 15 residues. CDR3 loop: CASRSRDNIYNEQFF. For the CDR3, the DNA is TGTGCCAGCAGAAGTCGGGACAACATCTACAATGAGCAGTTCTTC.

As concerns this clonotype: With a much larger clone just one base away, this may be a read error. This rearrangement joins TRBV20-1 to TRBJ2-5; 8 positions agree with TRBD2. CDR1 and CDR2 from the germline V gene are DFQATT and SNEGSKA (reference sequence). The CDR3 is made up of 13 amino acids. This CDR3 is CSASGGASESQYF. DNA of the CDR3: TGCAGTGCTAGCGGGGGGGCTTCAGAGTCCCAGTACTTC.

The table lists this clonotype with a few counts. The chain couples TRBV5-1 to TRBJ1-1; the D is unclear. The V end was cut by 0 bases, the J end by 1 base, with 13 bases between. This CDR3 contains 16 residues. The germline V gene has CDR1 SGHRS and CDR2 YFSETQ. The CDR3 is CASSLANRGTNTEAFF. In nucleotides, the CDR3 is TGCGCCAGCAGCTTGGCCAATCGGGGAACGAACACTGAAGCTTTCTTT.

V gene TRBV7-3 combines with J gene TRBJ2-5; maybe TRBD2 (6 bases). Trimming took off 5 bases at V and 9 bases at J, with 13 bases between the two ends. Germline V lookup: CDR1 SGHTA, CDR2 FQGTGA. The CDR3 sequence is 12 residues long. In DNA form, the CDR3 reads TGTGCCAGCAGCCCCGGGACTGGGGCCCAGTACTTC. It yields the protein CASSPGTGAQYF.

Worth noting for this clonotype: The junction departs from the called germline gene at one end, perhaps through a read error. The rearrangement links TRBV20-1 to TRBJ2-3; 14 bases match TRBD2. This CDR3 has 16 residues. Germline CDR1 is DFQATT and CDR2 is SNEGSKA (reference sequence). The CDR3 nucleotides read TGCAGTGCTAGAGGACTAGCGGGAGGGCCGACAGATATGCAGTATTTT. Its protein product is CSARGLAGGPTDMQYF.

V usage is TRBV5-8 and J usage is TRBJ1-1; 10 bases agree with TRBD1. The germline CDR1 and CDR2 sequences are SGHTS and YDEGEE. CDR3 size: 14 residues. The V gene end was trimmed by 4 bases and the J gene end by 8 bases; junction bases not matched to a gene: 8. The CDR3 nucleotides are TGTGCCAGCAGCCGGATCCCGGGACAGGGGGAAGCTTTCTTT. Protein product: CASSRIPGQGEAFF. The whole variable domain, filled in from reference TRBV5-8 and TRBJ1-1, reads EAGVTQSPTHLIKTRGQQATLRCSPISGHTSVYWYQQALGLGLQFLLWYDEGEERNRGNFPPRFSGRQFPNYSSELNVNALELEDSALYLCASSRIPGQGEAFFGQGTRLTVV.

The rearrangement links TRBV3-1 to TRBJ2-5; D is ambiguous. The end of the DNA fits TRBJ2-7 better, so the J call may be wrong. The CDR3 sequence is 17 residues long. The germline gives CDR1 LGHDT, CDR2 YNNKEL (reference sequence). The CDR3 protein is CASSQDLGPHRPYEQYF. The CDR3 DNA follows: TGTGCCAGCAGCCAAGACCTAGGACCGCACCGCCCCTACGAGCAGTACTTC.

The table lists this clonotype with many counts. The chain couples TRBV6-2 or TRBV6-3 to TRBJ2-4; no clear D gene. The ends were cut back, 2 bases at V and 2 bases at J, with 10 bases in the middle. Germline CDR1 reads MNHEY; CDR2 reads SVGEGT. The CDR3 runs to 15 residues. This chain's CDR3 is CASSYARPSKNIQYF. In DNA, the CDR3 is TGTGCCAGCAGTTACGCTCGACCCTCCAAAAACATTCAGTACTTC.

Ten or more counts support this clonotype. The chain combines TRBV27 with TRBJ2-7, with D perhaps TRBD2 (7 bases). This CDR3 is built from 14 residues. Trimming pared 6 bases from V and 0 bases from J, leaving 12 bases between. Germline lookup yields CDR1 MNHEY and CDR2 SMNVEV (reference sequence). CDR3 nucleotides: TGTGCCAGCAGCCCCGGGGGGCCCTCCTACGAGCAGTACTTC. Translation: CASSPGGPSYEQYF.

V usage is TRBV2 and J usage is TRBJ2-1, with D uncertain. Germline V lookup: CDR1 SNHLY, CDR2 FYNNEI. With 8 bases removed from V and 5 bases from J, the gap between germline ends came to 28 bases. The CDR3 is 18 amino acids. The CDR3 DNA sequence: TGTGCCAGCTATTTTGATACAGCCCCACCTCATCCTGACAATGAGCAGTTCTTC. Its translation: CASYFDTAPPHPDNEQFF.

The table lists this clonotype with a few counts. The CDR3 nucleotides are TGTGCCAGCAGTCGGGGACTAGCGGGTACGCAGTATTTT. Translating gives CASSRGLAGTQYF. The chain employs TRBV3-1 and TRBJ2-3; TRBD2 matches at 12 bases. CDR1 LGHDT and CDR2 YNNKEL come from the germline V gene (reference sequence). The CDR3 is made up of 13 amino acids. Germline trimming cut 6 bases from V and 8 bases from J; bases unmatched to any gene: 3.

This chain links TRBV20-1 with TRBJ2-1; tentative D call: TRBD2 (5 bases). The CDR3 sequence is 12 residues long. The ends were cut back, 4 bases at V and 3 bases at J, with 7 bases in the middle. Per germline, CDR1 DFQATT and CDR2 SNEGSKA (reference sequence). The chain's CDR3 is CSAKDFYNEQFF. The CDR3 DNA follows: TGCAGTGCTAAGGACTTCTACAATGAGCAGTTCTTC.

Only a few counts were recorded for this clonotype. This rearrangement joins TRBV12-3 or TRBV12-4 to TRBJ2-1; 9 nucleotides align to TRBD2. This CDR3 contains 19 residues. V shed 5 bases, J shed 4 bases, and the junction held 18 bases outside the gene matches. CDR3 nucleotides: TGTGCCAGCAGTCCCGGACAAGGATGGGGACTAGCAGTGTACAATGAGCAGTTCTTC. Protein: CASSPGQGWGLAVYNEQFF.

The V call is TRBV27, the J call TRBJ2-1; 9 bases align to TRBD1. V shed 9 bases and J 7 bases; nucleotides not matched to a gene: 7. The CDR3 has 13 amino acids. The germline gives CDR1 MNHEY, CDR2 SMNVEV (reference sequence). The CDR3 loop is CASPRTGENEQFF. The CDR3 nucleotides read TGTGCCAGTCCCCGGACAGGGGAAAATGAGCAGTTCTTC.

This clonotype was picked up a small number of times. This chain links TRBV21-1 with TRBJ1-2; the table's D call, TRBD1, was not checked against the DNA. TRBV21-1 is flagged as a pseudogene. This CDR3 contains 14 residues. The CDR3 is CASSKERGAYGYTF. The CDR3 coding sequence is TGTGCCAGCAGCAAAGAAAGGGGAGCCTATGGCTACACCTTC.

The chain couples TRBV29-1 to TRBJ2-3, with D maybe TRBD2 (5 bases). The CDR3 length is 12 residues. The germline V and J ends were trimmed by 6 bases and 4 bases, with 11 bases remaining between them. Germline V CDR1 and CDR2: SQVTM, ANQGSEA. The CDR3 spells CSVRGGADTQYF. CDR3 in DNA: TGCAGCGTACGGGGTGGGGCAGATACGCAGTATTTT.